A selection of T cell receptor beta chains follows, all from one sample in a study of T cells in Graves' hyperthyroidism and ophthalmopathy. TCRdb called the multiplex PCR reads again in MiXCR, with one record for every CDR3 protein. The top ten clones hold around a sixth of a sample with some 700,000 distinct CDR3 sequences, roughly 17% of them seen once. The sample consisted of blood. These receptors were taken from a man aged 50 to 59 with Graves' hyperthyroidism. The CDR3 runs from the conserved cysteine through the conserved F or W. The D gene is left open where the match is weak. Clone sizes are given selectively: once, few, many, or a class where the clone is expanded.

TRBD2	TRBV5-1	many	TRBJ2-3	TGCGCCAGCAGCCCCGGACTAGCGGGGACCTACACAGATACGCAGTATTTT	CASSPGLAGTYTDTQYF
.	TRBV7-8	many	TRBJ2-3	TGTGCCAGCAGCTTATCGGGGGTCAGAACAGATACGCAGTATTTT	CASSLSGVRTDTQYF
.	TRBV5-1	few	TRBJ2-2	TGTGCCAGCAGCTTTACAGCTGGGCGAAACACCGGGGAGCTGTTTTTT	CASSFTAGRNTGELFF
.	TRBV10-3	many	TRBJ1-5	TGTGCCATCAGTGACCTCGGTCAGCCCCAGCATTTT	CAISDLGQPQHF
.	TRBV28	many	TRBJ2-7	TGTGCCACCACCGACAGGACCTACGAGCAGTACTTC	CATTDRTYEQYF
.	TRBV12-3/TRBV12-4	many	TRBJ1-5	TGTGCCAGCAGCCTCGCCTTTGATCAGCCCCAGCATTTT	CASSLAFDQPQHF
.	TRBV11-2	many	TRBJ2-3	TGTGCCAGCAGTCGTAGTCCTCCGCCAGATACGCAGTATTTT	CASSRSPPPDTQYF
TRBD2	TRBV27	once	TRBJ2-2	TGTGCCAGCAGTGTCGGGGGGATAAACACCGGGGAGCTGTTTTTT	CASSVGGINTGELFF
TRBD2	TRBV28	many	TRBJ2-1	TGTGCCAGCAGAACTAGCGGGACTAACAATGAGCAGTTCTTC	CASRTSGTNNEQFF
.	TRBV6-1	many	TRBJ1-2	TGTGCCAGCAGTGAAGGAAGTTGGACAGCAAACTATGGCTACACCTTC	CASSEGSWTANYGYTF
TRBD2	TRBV27	many	TRBJ2-7	TGTGCCAGCAGTTTATCGGGGACTAGCCCCTACGAGCAGTACTTC	CASSLSGTSPYEQYF
.	TRBV27	.	TRBJ1-5	TGTGCCAGCAGTTTGCAGGGGTTTAGTAATCAGCCCCAGCATTTT	CASSLQGFSNQPQHF
TRBD2	TRBV19	many	TRBJ2-1	TGTGCCAGTATATCCCTGACTAGCGGGATTTCAAATGAGCAGTTCTTC	CASISLTSGISNEQFF
.	TRBV7-9	few	TRBJ2-1	TGTGCCAGCAGCCCCCCACGAGGGTTTGATGAGCAGTTCTTC	CASSPPRGFDEQFF
TRBD2	TRBV29-1	many	TRBJ2-1	TGCAGCGTTGAAGGAGCGGGAACCTACAATGAGCAGTTCTTC	CSVEGAGTYNEQFF
TRBD1	TRBV28	many	TRBJ2-7	TGTGCCAGCAGTAAAGGGACAGGGGGGTACGAGCAGTACTTC	CASSKGTGGYEQYF